This is a list of T cell receptor beta chains from one sample in a study of T cell repertoires in cytomegalovirus infection. Via MiXCR, TCRdb re-called the reads, giving one row per CDR3 protein. The sample has under 90,000 distinct CDR3 sequences; under 55% are singletons. Antigen specificity for these receptors is unknown. The sequences come from CD8+ T cells from cultured PBMCs, collected from culture after CMV antigen stimulation. These receptors were taken from a human donor in good health (CMV status not recorded). Some clones in this sample may be carry-over from other donors' samples. Both conserved end residues are part of each CDR3. The D gene is left open where the match is weak. Some rows mark clone size as missing; the rest say once, few, many or name a class of expanded clone.

j_call clone_size d_call cdr3_length v_call cdr3_aa cdr3_nt
TRBJ2-6 - - 18 TRBV5-1 CASNTVQASSSGANVLTF TGCGCCAGCAACACCGTCCAGGCCTCAAGCTCTGGGGCCAACGTCCTGACTTTC
TRBJ2-7 few TRBD2 19 TRBV7-2 CASSLRVGLAGASSYEQYF TGTGCCAGCAGCTTAAGGGTGGGACTAGCGGGGGCCAGCTCCTACGAGCAGTACTTC
TRBJ1-2 once - 16 TRBV9 CASSVRRSGDDYGYTF TGTGCCAGCAGCGTAAGAAGGTCAGGGGACGACTATGGCTACACCTTC
TRBJ1-2 - - 16 TRBV7-2 CASSLVTVVRNYGYTF TGTGCCAGCAGCTTAGTCACAGTCGTCAGAAACTATGGCTACACCTTC
TRBJ2-7 few TRBD2 15 TRBV28 CASSPPGLNAYEQYF TGTGCCAGCAGTCCTCCGGGACTAAATGCCTACGAGCAGTACTTC
TRBJ2-7 - TRBD2 16 TRBV4-1 CASSQEELAGSYEQYF TGCGCCAGCAGCCAAGAGGAGCTAGCGGGCTCCTACGAGCAGTACTTC
TRBJ2-1 - TRBD2 17 TRBV7-8 CASSLEGAGAYNNEQFF TGTGCCAGCAGCTTAGAAGGAGCGGGGGCCTATAACAATGAGCAGTTCTTC
TRBJ1-2 - - 13 TRBV7-4 CASSLPGPGGYTF TGTGCCAGCAGCTTACCAGGTCCGGGTGGCTACACCTTC
TRBJ2-7 - - 15 TRBV19 CASSISLAVTYEQYF TGTGCCAGTAGTATTTCGCTAGCTGTTACCTACGAGCAGTACTTC
TRBJ2-7 - - 15 TRBV7-4 CASSLAEVTPYEQYF TGTGCCAGCAGCTTAGCCGAGGTTACGCCCTACGAGCAGTACTTC
TRBJ2-2 - - 15 TRBV7-1 CASINSAGLTGELFF TGTGCCAGCATCAACTCGGCCGGCCTCACCGGGGAGCTGTTTTTT
TRBJ2-1 once TRBD2 20 TRBV7-6 CASSLIQRTSGSSSYNEQFF TGTGCCAGCAGCTTAATTCAGCGGACTAGCGGGAGTAGCTCCTACAATGAGCAGTTCTTC
TRBJ2-7 - TRBD2 16 TRBV27 CASSSFLAAGLYEQYF TGTGCCAGCAGTTCCTTCCTAGCGGCGGGGCTATACGAGCAGTACTTC